This TCR beta chain was profiled in a study of early T cells in non-severe SARS-CoV-2 infection. On the study more broadly: With bulk RNA from unsorted whole blood as input, sequencing yielded unpaired chains. Study-level findings and limits: Private and CD4 specificities were missed by VDJdb matching, which favored anti-spike CD8 responses.

In this sample, this clonotype turned up a few times. Its antigen is as yet unknown. This sequence may be a read error, since a much larger clone differs from it by one base. The TCR library protocol was used to attach unique molecular identifiers. These identifiers were attached to individual cDNA molecules. MiXCR was run by TCRdb on the 5' RACE reads, yielding one entry per CDR3 protein. The sample includes about 19,000 distinct CDR3 sequences, over 4% of them seen just once. This CDR3 is built from 16 residues. Germline CDR1 reads DFQATT; CDR2 reads SNEGSKA (reference sequence). Trimming left V 8 bases short and J 5 bases short, with 27 bases between.

The chain joins TRBV20-1 to TRBJ2-5; maybe TRBD2 (7 bases). This TCR derives from an adult who was a healthcare worker with PCR-confirmed SARS-CoV-2 infection or an uninfected control (not recorded which). Source material: whole blood. The DNA for the CDR3 is TGCAGTCCCCCTTCCCCTGTGGGGGGGCCCCATGAGACCCAGTACTTC. Its translation is CSPPSPVGGPHETQYF.